This TCR beta chain was obtained from a study of identical twins. The study's findings and limits: Out-of-frame alpha sequences that twins shared showed excess low generation probability.

TCRdb redid the calling of the 5' RACE reads with MiXCR, one entry per CDR3 protein. This sample carries just over 500,000 distinct CDR3 sequences, roughly a fifth of them seen once, and the ten largest clones take about 0.99%. In this sample, this clonotype turned up a few times. Its antigen is not known. The CDR3 has 15 amino acids. The germline V gene encodes CDR1 SGHRS and CDR2 YFSETQ. Trimming took 0 bases from V and 5 from J, leaving 14 bases between them. These same data were also listed under a study on T cells expressing NK-cell markers. That report notes: In the group of eight sequenced donors, seven were HCMV-seropositive and one was seronegative.

The sequencing input was CD4+ T cells sorted from blood. The clonotype originates from a woman aged 18-35 years in good health. The chain combines TRBV5-1 with TRBJ2-5; a weak D match, TRBD1 (6 bases). In DNA form, the CDR3 reads TGCGCCAGCAGCTTGGAGAACAGGGATGGGGAGACCCAGTACTTC. Amino acids: CASSLENRDGETQYF.